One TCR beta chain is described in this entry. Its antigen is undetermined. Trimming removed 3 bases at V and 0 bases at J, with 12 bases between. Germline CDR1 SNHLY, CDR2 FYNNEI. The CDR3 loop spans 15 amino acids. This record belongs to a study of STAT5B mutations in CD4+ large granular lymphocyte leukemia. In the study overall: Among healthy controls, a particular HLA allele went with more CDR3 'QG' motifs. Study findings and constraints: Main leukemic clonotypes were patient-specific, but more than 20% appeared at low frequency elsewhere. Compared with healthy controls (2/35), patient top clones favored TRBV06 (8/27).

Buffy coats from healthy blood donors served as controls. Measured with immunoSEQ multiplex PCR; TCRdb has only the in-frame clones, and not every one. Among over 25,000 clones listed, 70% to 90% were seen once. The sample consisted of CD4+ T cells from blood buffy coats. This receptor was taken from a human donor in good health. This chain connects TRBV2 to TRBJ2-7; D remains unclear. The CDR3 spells CASSDSLSPSYEQYF. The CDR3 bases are TGTGCCAGCAGTGACAGCCTTTCGCCCTCCTACGAGCAGTACTTC. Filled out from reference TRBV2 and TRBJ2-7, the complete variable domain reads EPEVTQTPSHQVTQMGQEVILRCVPISNHLYFYWYRQILGQKVEFLVSFYNNEISEKSEIFDDQFSVERPDGSNFTLKIRSTKLEDSAMYFCASSDSLSPSYEQYFGPGTRLTVT.